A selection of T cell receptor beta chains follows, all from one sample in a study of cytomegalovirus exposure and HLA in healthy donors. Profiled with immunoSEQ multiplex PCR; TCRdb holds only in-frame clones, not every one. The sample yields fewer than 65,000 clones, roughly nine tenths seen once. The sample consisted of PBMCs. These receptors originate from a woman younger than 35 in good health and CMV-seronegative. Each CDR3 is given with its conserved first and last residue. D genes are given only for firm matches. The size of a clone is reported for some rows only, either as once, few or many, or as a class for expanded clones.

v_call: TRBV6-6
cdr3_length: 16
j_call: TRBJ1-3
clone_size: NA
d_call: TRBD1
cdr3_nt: TGTGCCAGCAGTTCCGACCGGACAGGGGCAGGAAACACCATATATTTT
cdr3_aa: CASSSDRTGAGNTIYF

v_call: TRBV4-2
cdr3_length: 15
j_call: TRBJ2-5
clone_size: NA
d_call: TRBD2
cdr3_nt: TGTGCCAGCAGCCTCGGGACTAGCTCCCAAGAGACCCAGTACTTC
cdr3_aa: CASSLGTSSQETQYF

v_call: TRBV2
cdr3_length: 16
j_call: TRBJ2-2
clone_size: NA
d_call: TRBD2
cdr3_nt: TGTGCCAACAGAGGAATGGGGACTAGCAACACCGGGGAGCTGTTTTTT
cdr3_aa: CANRGMGTSNTGELFF

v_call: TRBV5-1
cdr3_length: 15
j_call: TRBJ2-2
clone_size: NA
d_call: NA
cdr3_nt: TGCGCCAGCAGCTTGGTTACAGGATCCGAAGGGGAGCTGTTTTTT
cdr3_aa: CASSLVTGSEGELFF

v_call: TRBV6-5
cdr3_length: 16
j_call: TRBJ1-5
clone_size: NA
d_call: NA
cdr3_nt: TGTGCCAGCAGTTATGACGGGGAGGCTGAACTACAGCCCCAGCATTTT
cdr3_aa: CASSYDGEAELQPQHF

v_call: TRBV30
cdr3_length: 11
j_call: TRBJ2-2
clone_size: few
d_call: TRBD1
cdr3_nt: TGTGCCTGTCAGGGGGTCCGGGAGCTGTTTTTT
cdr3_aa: CACQGVRELFF

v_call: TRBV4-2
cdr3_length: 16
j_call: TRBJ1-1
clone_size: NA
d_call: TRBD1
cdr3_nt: TGTGCCAGCAGCCAAGCCTTGAGGGGGCGGAACACTGAAGCTTTCTTT
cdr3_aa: CASSQALRGRNTEAFF

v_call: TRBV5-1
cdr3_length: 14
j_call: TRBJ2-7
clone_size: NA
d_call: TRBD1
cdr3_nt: TGCGCCAGCACGGTCGGGACAGGGAATTTCGAGCAGTACTTC
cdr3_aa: CASTVGTGNFEQYF

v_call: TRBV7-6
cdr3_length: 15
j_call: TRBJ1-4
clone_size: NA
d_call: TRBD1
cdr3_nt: TGTGCCAGCAGCCCGGAGACAGGGTCAAATGAAAAACTGTTTTTT
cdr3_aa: CASSPETGSNEKLFF

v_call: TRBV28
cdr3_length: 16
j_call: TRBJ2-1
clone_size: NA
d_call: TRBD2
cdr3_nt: TGTGCCAGCAGTGCACTAGCAGGCGGGAGTGGTAATGAGCAGTTCTTC
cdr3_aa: CASSALAGGSGNEQFF

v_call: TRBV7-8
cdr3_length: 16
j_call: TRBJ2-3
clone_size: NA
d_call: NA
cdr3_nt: TGTGCCAGCAGCCCCGGTCTAGGGACTAGCACAGATACGCAGTATTTT
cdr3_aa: CASSPGLGTSTDTQYF

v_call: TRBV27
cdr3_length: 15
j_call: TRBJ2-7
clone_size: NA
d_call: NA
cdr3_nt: TGTGCCAGCAGTTTCAAACGGGACATTCACTACGAGCAGTACTTC
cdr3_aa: CASSFKRDIHYEQYF

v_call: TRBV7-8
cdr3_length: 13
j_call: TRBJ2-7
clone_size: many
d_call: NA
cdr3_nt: TGTGCCAGCAGCTTACACAGGACCTACGAGCAGTACTTC
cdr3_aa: CASSLHRTYEQYF

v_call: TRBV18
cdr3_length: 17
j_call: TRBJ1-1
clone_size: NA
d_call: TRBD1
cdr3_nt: TGTGCCAGCTCACCCCTTGGACAGGGCTGGGTGAACACTGAAGCTTTCTTT
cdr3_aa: CASSPLGQGWVNTEAFF

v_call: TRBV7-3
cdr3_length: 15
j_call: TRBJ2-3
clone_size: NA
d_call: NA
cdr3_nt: TGTGCCAGCAGCATAGCGGCTAGGGCGGTAGATACGCAGTATTTT
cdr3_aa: CASSIAARAVDTQYF

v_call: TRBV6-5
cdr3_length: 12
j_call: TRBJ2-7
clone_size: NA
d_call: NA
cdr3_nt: TGTGCCAGCAGTTACACGGGAGACGAGCAGTACTTC
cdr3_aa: CASSYTGDEQYF

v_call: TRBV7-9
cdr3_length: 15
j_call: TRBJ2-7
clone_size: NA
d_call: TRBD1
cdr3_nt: TGTGCCAGCAGAACCGGAGGACAGGGGGCCTACGAGCAGTACTTC
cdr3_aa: CASRTGGQGAYEQYF

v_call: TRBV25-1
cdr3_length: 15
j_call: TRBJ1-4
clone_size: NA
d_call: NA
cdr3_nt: TGTGCCAGCAGTGAGCAGGGTGGCCCGAATGAAAAACTGTTTTTT
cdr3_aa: CASSEQGGPNEKLFF

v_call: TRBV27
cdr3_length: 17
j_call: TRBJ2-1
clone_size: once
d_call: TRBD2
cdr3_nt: TGTGCCAGCAGTACGACGACTAGCGGGGGTTATTACAATGAGCAGTTCTTC
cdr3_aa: CASSTTTSGGYYNEQFF

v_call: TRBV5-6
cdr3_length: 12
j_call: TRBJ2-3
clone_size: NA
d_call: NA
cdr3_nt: TGTGCCAGCACAGGGGTAACAGATACGCAGTATTTT
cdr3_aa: CASTGVTDTQYF

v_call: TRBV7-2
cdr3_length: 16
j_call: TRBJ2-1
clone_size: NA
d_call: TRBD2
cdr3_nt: TGTGCCAGCAGCTTGGGGACTAGCGGAGCCTACAATGAGCAGTTCTTC
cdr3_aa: CASSLGTSGAYNEQFF

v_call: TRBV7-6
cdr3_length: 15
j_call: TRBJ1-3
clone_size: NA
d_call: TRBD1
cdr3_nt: TGTGCCAGCAGCTTAGCGGCAGGGGGAGGAAACACCATATATTTT
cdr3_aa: CASSLAAGGGNTIYF

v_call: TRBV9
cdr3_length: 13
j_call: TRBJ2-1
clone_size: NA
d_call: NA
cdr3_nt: TGTGCCAACAACTTGATGGAGAACAATGAGCAGTTCTTC
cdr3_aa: CANNLMENNEQFF

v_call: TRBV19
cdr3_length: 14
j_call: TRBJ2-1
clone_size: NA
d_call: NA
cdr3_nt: TGTGCCAGTAGTATTGATGGGGCGCGCGTTGAGCAGTTCTTC
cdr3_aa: CASSIDGARVEQFF

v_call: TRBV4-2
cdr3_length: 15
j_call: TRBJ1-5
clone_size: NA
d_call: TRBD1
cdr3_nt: TGTGCCAGCAGCCAAGCCCACAGGGGCGTACAGCCCCAGCATTTT
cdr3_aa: CASSQAHRGVQPQHF

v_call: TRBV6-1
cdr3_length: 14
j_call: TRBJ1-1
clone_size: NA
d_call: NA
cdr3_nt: TGTGCCAGCAGTGAAGTGATGGGGGGCACTGAAGCTTTCTTT
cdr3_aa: CASSEVMGGTEAFF

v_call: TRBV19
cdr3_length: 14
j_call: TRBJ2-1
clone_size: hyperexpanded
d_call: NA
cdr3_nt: TGTGCCAGTAGTATAGTCTCCGACAGCCATGAGCAGTTCTTC
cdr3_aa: CASSIVSDSHEQFF

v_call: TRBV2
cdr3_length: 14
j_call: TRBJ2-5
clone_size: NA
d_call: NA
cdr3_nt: TGTGCCAGCAGTGAATCGCTAGCACGGGAGACCCAGTACTTC
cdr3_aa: CASSESLARETQYF

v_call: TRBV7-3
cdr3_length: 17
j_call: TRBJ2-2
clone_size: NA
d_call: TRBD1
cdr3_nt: TGTGCCAGCAGCCTGACAGGGGGGTATTCGGACACCGGGGAGCTGTTTTTT
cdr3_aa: CASSLTGGYSDTGELFF

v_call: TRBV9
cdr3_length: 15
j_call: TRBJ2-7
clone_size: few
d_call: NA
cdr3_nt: TGTGCCAGCAGCGTAGGAGGGGGGGTCGGCTACGAGCAGTACTTC
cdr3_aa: CASSVGGGVGYEQYF

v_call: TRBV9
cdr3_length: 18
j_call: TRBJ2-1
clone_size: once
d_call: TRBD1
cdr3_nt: TGTGCCAGCAGCGCCGGGACAGGGACCGTACCCTCCTACAATGAGCAGTTCTTC
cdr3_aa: CASSAGTGTVPSYNEQFF

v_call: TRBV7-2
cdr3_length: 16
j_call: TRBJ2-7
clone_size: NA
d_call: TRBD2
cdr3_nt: TGTGCCAGCAGCCTTTTTTCGGGACTAGAGTCCTACGAGCAGTACTTC
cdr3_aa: CASSLFSGLESYEQYF